The 23 T cell receptor beta chains reported below all come from one sample, sequenced in a study of Graves' ophthalmopathy and Graves' hyperthyroidism. RNA transcripts were the template, and TCR beta CDR3 regions were amplified from them. Second-round multiplex PCR came after a first-round RT-PCR that employed HTBI primers. In TCRdb, the multiplex PCR reads were re-called with MiXCR into one record per CDR3 protein. In the table there are just over 600,000 distinct CDR3 sequences, 22% of which are singletons. The sample consisted of peripheral blood. These receptors all stem from a young woman with stable Graves' hyperthyroidism. Some clones in this sample may be carry-over from other donors' samples.

This clonotype showed up just a few times. For the CDR3, the DNA is TGTGCCAGCAGCCCTCTGGGGGGTGGTGAGCAGTACTTC. Its translation: CASSPLGGGEQYF. This chain joins TRBV7-2 and TRBJ2-7; D is perhaps TRBD2 (6 bases). This CDR3 spans 13 amino acids. Germline V gene sequence: CDR1 SGHTA, CDR2 FQGNSA. The ends were cut back, 5 bases at V and 7 bases at J, with 15 bases in the middle.

This rearrangement joins TRBV13 to TRBJ1-6; D may be TRBD1 (6 bases). This CDR3 is built from 15 residues. The germline CDR1 and CDR2 sequences are PRHDT and FYEKMQ (reference sequence). Trimming took 1 base from V and 10 from J, leaving 14 bases between them. CDR3 loop: CASSLDRELGSPLHF. The CDR3 nucleotides are TGTGCCAGCAGCTTAGACAGGGAGCTGGGCTCACCCCTCCACTTT.

This clonotype was seen at least ten times. The J gene is TRBJ1-5, the V gene TRBV15; weak D call: TRBD1 (5 bases). The CDR3 extends over 15 amino acids. Between the trimmed V and J ends, which lost 1 base and 4 bases, there was a span of 11 bases. Germline loops: CDR1 LNHNV, CDR2 YYDKDF (reference sequence). The CDR3 region is CATSRGQGWNQPQHF. CDR3 sequence (DNA): TGTGCCACCAGCAGAGGGCAGGGTTGGAATCAGCCCCAGCATTTT.

This clonotype was seen at least ten times. The V call is TRBV5-1, the J call TRBJ1-1; D call uncertain. Germline values: CDR1 SGHRS, CDR2 YFSETQ. The CDR3 sequence is 15 residues long. V shed 0 bases and J shed 7 bases, with 16 bases lying between them. CDR3 protein: CASSLVGESFDEAFF. The CDR3 coding sequence is TGCGCCAGCAGCTTGGTTGGGGAGAGCTTCGATGAAGCTTTCTTT.

The chain has TRBV12-3 or TRBV12-4 and TRBJ2-6; D uncertain. V was shortened by 5 bases and J by 4 bases, with 9 bases between the two germline ends. The CDR3 is made up of 14 amino acids. The CDR3 sequence: CASSPVGGANVLTF. CDR3 bases: TGTGCCAGCAGTCCTGTCGGCGGGGCCAACGTCCTGACTTTC.

In this sample, this clonotype turned up many times. The chain is built from TRBV28 and TRBJ1-3; a weak D match, TRBD1 (5 bases). The V end was cut by 3 bases, the J end by 4 bases, with 13 bases between. This CDR3 has 15 residues. Per germline, CDR1 MDHEN and CDR2 SYDVKM. The DNA for the CDR3 is TGTGCCAGCAGTTTTGGGACCCGCTCCGGAAACACCATATATTTT. Translated: CASSFGTRSGNTIYF.

The table lists this clonotype with many counts. The rearrangement joins TRBV7-2 to TRBJ1-3; D unresolved. Germline V CDR1 and CDR2: SGHTA, FQGNSA. The CDR3 runs to 14 residues. Trimming stripped 1 base from V and 10 bases from J, with 14 bases between. The CDR3 DNA is TGTGCCAGCAGCTTAGGGTCCCCCCCGGTGACCATATATTTT. Its protein is CASSLGSPPVTIYF.

The chain has TRBV7-6 and TRBJ2-7; a weak D match, TRBD2 (5 bases). Looked up from germline, CDR1 is SGHVS and CDR2 is FNYEAQ. The V end was cut by 5 bases, the J end by 4 bases, with 21 bases between. CDR3 length: 16 amino acids. CDR3 loop: CASSPGRGQEKYEQYF. Here the CDR3 DNA reads TGTGCCAGCAGCCCCGGCCGAGGGCAGGAAAAATACGAGCAGTACTTC.

The chain is built from TRBV20-1 and TRBJ1-3, with D perhaps matching TRBD1 (6 bases). Trimming shortened V by 5 bases and J by 0 bases, and 17 bases separated the two germline ends. The germline V gene encodes CDR1 DFQATT and CDR2 SNEGSKA (reference sequence). The CDR3 spans 16 residues. CDR3 protein: CSASLPTGISGNTIYF. In DNA, the CDR3 is TGCAGTGCTTCCCTTCCCACAGGGATCTCTGGAAACACCATATATTTT.

V gene TRBV19 combines with J gene TRBJ1-2; D is undetermined. Germline loops: CDR1 LNHDA, CDR2 SQIVND (reference sequence). V lost 6 bases and J lost 2, with 10 bases in between. This CDR3 region has 13 residues. This CDR3 reads CASSSFRNYGYTF. CDR3 in DNA: TGTGCCAGTAGCAGTTTTAGGAACTATGGCTACACCTTC.

The chain is built from TRBV6-1 and TRBJ2-5; 11 bases line up with TRBD2. Germline V gene sequence: CDR1 MNHNS, CDR2 SASEGT. The CDR3 is 13 residues long. V gave up 6 bases and J gave up 6 bases; unmatched junction bases: 3. This CDR3 is CASSRLAGQTQYF. CDR3 in DNA: TGTGCCAGCAGCCGACTAGCGGGGCAGACCCAGTACTTC.

Many counts were recorded for this clonotype. The J gene is TRBJ1-1, the V gene TRBV7-2; a weak D match, TRBD1 (6 bases). Looked up from germline, CDR1 is SGHTA and CDR2 is FQGNSA. This CDR3 contains 14 residues. The V gene lost 5 bases and the J gene lost 1 base, with 11 bases spanning the gap. CDR3 sequence reads: CASSGRGRNTEAFF. The DNA for the CDR3 is TGTGCCAGCAGCGGCAGGGGCCGGAACACTGAAGCTTTCTTT.

The chain employs TRBV9 and TRBJ1-6, with no clear D. V was shortened by 0 bases and J by 9 bases, with 10 bases between the two germline ends. Germline-derived CDR1 and CDR2 are SGDLS and YYNGEE. The CDR3 totals 14 residues. CDR3 coding DNA: TGTGCCAGCAGCGTAGCCGGGCAGAGTTCACCCCTCCACTTT. This codes for CASSVAGQSSPLHF. The full variable domain, rest sourced from reference TRBV9 and TRBJ1-6, is DSGVTQTPKHLITATGQRVTLRCSPRSGDLSVYWYQQSLDQGLQFLIQYYNGEERAKGNILERFSAQQFPDLHSELNLSSLELGDSALYFCASSVAGQSSPLHFGNGTRLTVT.

This clonotype was seen only a few times. The chain couples TRBV5-5 to TRBJ2-2, with D uncertain. The CDR3 spans 16 residues. Trimming took off 1 base at V and 1 base at J, with 11 bases between the two ends. CDR1 and CDR2 from the germline V gene are SGHKS and YYEKEE (reference sequence). The CDR3 here is CASSLKSVGNTGELFF. DNA of the CDR3: TGTGCCAGCAGCTTGAAGTCGGTAGGGAACACCGGGGAGCTGTTTTTT.

This clonotype was seen repeatedly, ten times or more. The chain is built from TRBV28 and TRBJ2-7, with 13 bases lining up with TRBD2. Germline V gene lookup returns CDR1 MDHEN and CDR2 SYDVKM. The CDR3 extends over 18 amino acids. V lost 6 bases, J lost 2 bases, and 13 bases stayed unmatched. CDR3 loop: CASRGDEATSGRAYEQYF. The CDR3 bases are TGTGCCAGCAGAGGGGATGAGGCAACTAGCGGGAGGGCCTACGAGCAGTACTTC.

This clonotype was seen repeatedly, ten times or more. V and J are TRBV6-1 and TRBJ1-2; 8 bases are shared with TRBD1. This CDR3 region has 14 residues. V lost 6 bases and J lost 7; bases outside the gene matches: 10. CDR1 and CDR2 from the germline V gene are MNHNS and SASEGT. CDR3 bases: TGTGCCAGCAGGGCGGATGACAGGGGCGGTGGCTACACCTTC. Its translation is CASRADDRGGGYTF.

The table lists this clonotype with many counts. The chain carries TRBV20-1 and TRBJ1-1, with D possibly being TRBD1 (5 bases). This CDR3 region has 14 residues. The V end was cut by 3 bases, the J end by 0 bases, with 11 bases between. CDR1 is DFQATT and CDR2 is SNEGSKA in the germline V gene (reference sequence). The CDR3 DNA reads as TGCAGTGCTAGGAGGGACTCTATGAACACTGAAGCTTTCTTT. It codes for CSARRDSMNTEAFF.

This clonotype was seen at least ten times. The rearrangement joins TRBV6-5 to TRBJ2-7, with 8 bases matching TRBD1. V lost 2 bases, J lost 4 bases, and 1 base stayed unmatched. Germline lookup yields CDR1 MNHEY and CDR2 SVGAGI. The CDR3 spans 13 residues. CDR3 bases: TGTGCCAGCAGTTACCGGGACAGGTACGAGCAGTACTTC. This codes for CASSYRDRYEQYF.

This clonotype was recorded at least ten times. The chain joins TRBV12-3 or TRBV12-4 to TRBJ2-2; perhaps TRBD2 as D (6 bases). This CDR3 spans 15 amino acids. The V end lost 6 bases, the J end lost 7 bases, and 18 bases lay between the germline ends. The CDR3 DNA reads TGTGCCAGCAGGGAGGCGGGGCCCGAGGGCGGGGAGCTGTTTTTT. Protein sequence: CASREAGPEGGELFF.

This clonotype appeared many times. The CDR3 nucleotides read TGTGCCAGCAGTTCGACAGGGTCAGGAAATTCACCCCTCCACTTT. This gives the protein CASSSTGSGNSPLHF. The chain recombines TRBV11-1 with TRBJ1-6; 7 bases match TRBD1. Per the germline V gene, CDR1 is SGHAT and CDR2 is FQDESV (reference sequence). The CDR3 sequence is 15 residues long. V dropped 6 bases and J dropped 7; count of bases not matched to a gene: 9.

This clonotype was observed at least ten times. This chain links TRBV2 with TRBJ1-6, with D possibly being TRBD1 (5 bases). Per the germline V gene, CDR1 is SNHLY and CDR2 is FYNNEI. The CDR3 runs to 15 residues. The ends were cut back, 5 bases at V and 4 bases at J, with 12 bases in the middle. CDR3 coding DNA: TGTGCCAGCAGTAGTGAGGGGCAGTATAATTCACCCCTCCACTTT. It specifies CASSSEGQYNSPLHF.

This clonotype was seen repeatedly, ten times or more. The gene calls are TRBV12-3 or TRBV12-4 and TRBJ1-2; a possible D gene is TRBD1 (5 bases). The CDR3 consists of 16 residues. V was shortened by 2 bases and J by 5 bases, with 18 bases between the two germline ends. The DNA for the CDR3 is TGTGCCAGCAGTTTAATAACAGGCCTATTCCATTATGGCTACACCTTC. Its protein product is CASSLITGLFHYGYTF.

This rearrangement joins TRBV27 to TRBJ2-7, with D perhaps TRBD2 (6 bases). Trimming shortened V by 7 bases and J by 3 bases, and 19 bases separated the two germline ends. The CDR3 is 15 amino acids. The germline V gene has CDR1 MNHEY and CDR2 SMNVEV (reference sequence). Here the CDR3 DNA reads TGTGCCAGCACTCCTTCTCCGGGACTTTTCTACGAGCAGTACTTC. Residues: CASTPSPGLFYEQYF.